The 30 T cell receptor beta chains listed next were all sequenced from one sample in a study of human T cells and chemical hapten exposure. One entry per CDR3 protein, called by TCRdb with MiXCR from the RACE reads. The table records some 100,000 distinct CDR3 sequences, about 9.3% of them present only once. The time point is: patch test 2, 6 weeks after DPC sensitization. Treatment noted: therapeutic diphenylcyclopropenone sensitization with weekly scalp DPC. This sample comprised whole blood, obtained in connection with sensitization to the hapten diphenylcyclopropenone (DPC). Receptors were obtained from a woman in her forties with alopecia areata. Some clones in this sample may be carry-over from other donors' samples.

This clonotype came up many times. The chain employs TRBV30 and TRBJ2-1; no reliable D call. Germline CDR1 GTSNPN, CDR2 SVGIG (reference sequence). CDR3 size: 10 residues. V was pared by 3 bases and J by 7 bases, with 4 bases between. CDR3 sequence: CAWSGNEQFF. The CDR3 DNA reads as TGTGCCTGGAGCGGAAATGAGCAGTTCTTC.

This clonotype occurred many times. V and J are TRBV2 and TRBJ2-7; TRBD2 agrees at 7 bases. The germline V gene encodes CDR1 SNHLY and CDR2 FYNNEI. V dropped 4 bases and J dropped 2; count of bases not matched to a gene: 5. The CDR3 extends over 14 amino acids. The CDR3, as DNA: TGTGCCAGCAGTGGGGAGGCGGGGGCCTACGAGCAGTACTTC. Its protein is CASSGEAGAYEQYF.

This clonotype was counted many times. The rearrangement links TRBV6-5 to TRBJ2-1; TRBD1 aligns across 7 bases. The CDR3 contains 13 residues. The germline gives CDR1 MNHEY, CDR2 SVGAGI. V gave up 6 bases and J gave up 5 bases; unmatched junction bases: 4. CDR3 DNA: TGTGCCAGCAGCCGGACAGGCCACAATGAGCAGTTCTTC. Amino acid sequence: CASSRTGHNEQFF.

This clonotype has only a few counts. CDR3 sequence reads: CASSQGTGVYSPLHF. The CDR3 coding sequence is TGTGCCAGCAGCCAAGGGACAGGGGTGTATTCACCCCTCCACTTT. The gene calls are TRBV6-5 and TRBJ1-6; TRBD1 aligns across 10 bases. Germline V gene lookup returns CDR1 MNHEY and CDR2 SVGAGI. J lost 8 bases, V lost 6 bases, and 7 bases had no gene match. The CDR3 is made up of 15 amino acids.

This clonotype was seen ten or more times. The chain links TRBV7-9 to TRBJ1-6; the D gene is possibly TRBD1 (6 bases). The length of the CDR3 is 15 residues. Deletions cut 6 bases from V and 7 bases from J, with 16 bases between. CDR1 and CDR2 (germline): SEHNR, FQNEAQ (reference sequence). The CDR3 bases are TGTGCCAGCAGTCCGCCGGACAGACAAAATTCACCCCTCCACTTT. Its translation: CASSPPDRQNSPLHF.

Only a few counts were recorded for this clonotype. This chain uses TRBV5-5 with TRBJ2-3; D not resolved. The V gene lost 5 bases and the J gene lost 5 bases, with 12 bases spanning the gap. Germline V gene lookup returns CDR1 SGHKS and CDR2 YYEKEE (reference sequence). CDR3 length: 13 residues. The CDR3 spells CASRSQVGDTQYF. In DNA form, the CDR3 reads TGTGCCAGCAGGTCCCAGGTAGGAGATACGCAGTATTTT.

This chain uses TRBV4-3 with TRBJ2-4; D unresolved. Looked up from germline, CDR1 is LGHNA and CDR2 is YSLEER. The CDR3 loop spans 14 amino acids. Between the trimmed V and J ends, which lost 0 bases and 9 bases, there was a span of 12 bases. The CDR3 bases are TGCGCCAGCAGCCAAGATGGAGTGGAAGGCATTCAGTACTTC. Protein sequence: CASSQDGVEGIQYF.

The chain employs TRBV2 and TRBJ2-3; D ambiguous. CDR3 length equals 14 residues. V lost 7 bases and J lost 0, with 11 bases in between. Germline V CDR1 and CDR2: SNHLY, FYNNEI. The CDR3 reads CASNGISSTDTQYF. The CDR3 DNA follows: TGTGCCAGCAATGGGATTTCTAGCACAGATACGCAGTATTTT. Based on the CDR3 plus reference TRBV2 and TRBJ2-3, the full variable domain is EPEVTQTPSHQVTQMGQEVILRCVPISNHLYFYWYRQILGQKVEFLVSFYNNEISEKSEIFDDQFSVERPDGSNFTLKIRSTKLEDSAMYFCASNGISSTDTQYFGPGTRLTVL.

In this sample, this clonotype turned up a few times. The CDR3 loop is CASSLSQAYTGELFF. In DNA form, the CDR3 reads TGTGCCAGCAGCTTATCACAGGCGTACACCGGGGAGCTGTTTTTT. The chain is built from TRBV7-9 and TRBJ2-2; TRBD1 might be the D (5 bases). V was cut by 2 bases and J by 3 bases, with 10 bases left in between. The germline V gene has CDR1 SEHNR and CDR2 FQNEAQ (reference sequence). The CDR3 runs to 15 residues.

The table lists this clonotype with many counts. The chain joins TRBV27 to TRBJ1-6; D unresolved. The CDR3 has 14 amino acids. CDR1 is MNHEY and CDR2 is SMNVEV in the germline V gene (reference sequence). Between the trimmed V and J ends, which lost 3 bases and 5 bases, there was a span of 8 bases. In DNA form, the CDR3 reads TGTGCCAGCAGTTTTGCTGGGAATAATTCACCCCTCCACTTT. As protein: CASSFAGNNSPLHF.

This clonotype has a count of ten or more. The rearrangement links TRBV20-1 to TRBJ1-2; D may be TRBD1 (5 bases). This CDR3 comprises 13 residues. Germline V lookup: CDR1 DFQATT, CDR2 SNEGSKA (reference sequence). V lost 2 bases and J 3 bases, leaving 10 bases between the germline ends. In nucleotides, the CDR3 is TGCAGTGCTAGAACCGGGACCGACTATGGCTACACCTTC. Translated: CSARTGTDYGYTF.

V usage is TRBV27 and J usage is TRBJ2-3; 12 bases map to TRBD2. Looked up from germline, CDR1 is MNHEY and CDR2 is SMNVEV (reference sequence). V lost 7 bases, J lost 5 bases, and 1 base stayed unmatched. The CDR3 is 13 amino acids. In DNA, the CDR3 is TGTGCCAGCAAACTAGCGGGAGGAGATACGCAGTATTTT. It yields the protein CASKLAGGDTQYF.

This clonotype was seen many times. The chain combines TRBV30 with TRBJ2-1, with D unresolved. CDR1 is GTSNPN and CDR2 is SVGIG in the germline V gene (reference sequence). Trimming shortened V by 5 bases and J by 10 bases, and 21 bases separated the two germline ends. The CDR3 has 14 residues. The DNA for the CDR3 is TGTGCCTGGGGGCCGGGTCTTGTGCCTGGGGAGCAGTTCTTC. This gives the protein CAWGPGLVPGEQFF.

CDR3 protein: CASIKRQTGIPYEQYF. The CDR3 coding sequence is TGTGCCAGCATTAAGCGTCAGACAGGGATTCCCTACGAGCAGTACTTC. This chain uses TRBV6-2 or TRBV6-3 with TRBJ2-7, with 7 bases matching TRBD1. Germline-derived CDR1 and CDR2 are MNHEY and SVGEGT. This CDR3 is built from 16 residues. V lost 7 bases to trimming and J lost 2 bases; unmatched junction nucleotides: 14.

This clonotype was observed many times. The V and J genes are TRBV25-1 and TRBJ2-1; 7 positions agree with TRBD1. This CDR3 has 17 amino acids. The V gene end was trimmed by 6 bases and the J gene end by 0 bases; junction bases not matched to a gene: 11. CDR1 is MGHDK, CDR2 SYGVNS, per germline. The CDR3 protein is CASSSLGQVSSYNEQFF. In DNA, the CDR3 is TGTGCCAGCAGCTCCCTCGGACAGGTGAGCTCCTACAATGAGCAGTTCTTC.

V gene TRBV7-8 combines with J gene TRBJ2-7, with TRBD2 matching over 11 bases. Germline V CDR1 and CDR2: SGHVS, FQNEAQ. The CDR3 runs 15 residues. Trimming cost V 5 bases and J 4 bases; bases outside gene matches: 7. CDR3 amino acids: CASSLLAGGGYEQYF. The CDR3 DNA sequence: TGTGCCAGCAGCCTTCTAGCGGGAGGCGGATACGAGCAGTACTTC.

The chain employs TRBV29-1 and TRBJ1-1, with D tentatively TRBD1 (5 bases). This CDR3 comprises 12 residues. From germline, CDR1 is SQVTM and CDR2 ANQGSEA. V was trimmed by 7 bases and J by 0 bases, leaving 9 bases between them. The CDR3 sequence is CSGRQLNTEAFF. As DNA, the CDR3 is TGCAGCGGCCGACAGCTGAACACTGAAGCTTTCTTT. Combining the CDR3 with reference TRBV29-1 and TRBJ1-1 gives the whole variable domain SAVISQKPSRDICQRGTSLTIQCQVDSQVTMMFWYRQQPGQSLTLIATANQGSEATYESGFVIDKFPISRPNLTFSTLTVSNMSPEDSSIYLCSGRQLNTEAFFGQGTRLTVV.

This chain uses TRBV6-5 with TRBJ2-1, with D perhaps being TRBD1 or TRBD2 (6 bases each). The CDR3 runs 20 residues. V lost 0 bases, J lost 0 bases, and 21 bases lay in between. Germline V CDR1 and CDR2: MNHEY, SVGAGI. The CDR3 is CASSYSTPSQGLSSYNEQFF. Here the CDR3 DNA reads TGTGCCAGCAGTTACTCGACGCCTTCACAGGGACTGAGCTCCTACAATGAGCAGTTCTTC.

This clonotype was detected many times. This chain links TRBV7-3 with TRBJ2-2, with D hard to call. CDR1 is SGHTA and CDR2 is FQGTGA in the germline V gene. V was clipped by 2 bases and J by 2 bases, with 12 bases between them. There are 16 residues in the CDR3. CDR3 nucleotide sequence: TGTGCCAGCAGCTTAGTCGGCCCTATTAACACCGGGGAGCTGTTTTTT. The encoded protein is CASSLVGPINTGELFF.

This clonotype was seen ten or more times. The J gene is TRBJ1-2, the V gene TRBV27; the D gene is possibly TRBD1 (5 bases). CDR3 length: 14 residues. The germline V gene encodes CDR1 MNHEY and CDR2 SMNVEV (reference sequence). Deletions cut 2 bases from V and 4 bases from J, with 11 bases between. The CDR3 coding sequence is TGTGCCAGCAGTTTAGGGGGACGGAGCTATGGCTACACCTTC. Its protein is CASSLGGRSYGYTF.

This chain links TRBV20-1 with TRBJ2-7; 10 bases match TRBD1. CDR1 DFQATT and CDR2 SNEGSKA come from the germline V gene (reference sequence). The CDR3 is made up of 15 amino acids. The J segment lost 5 bases and the V segment lost 2 bases, leaving 9 bases of the junction unmatched. The CDR3 sequence is CSARSPGTGDDEQYF. In nucleotides, the CDR3 is TGCAGTGCTAGATCCCCCGGGACAGGGGACGACGAGCAGTACTTC.

The V and J genes are TRBV27 and TRBJ2-7; no definite D call. The CDR3 contains 10 residues. Germline CDR1 and CDR2: MNHEY and SMNVEV (reference sequence). The ends were cut back, 7 bases at V and 4 bases at J, with 5 bases in the middle. CDR3 nucleotide sequence: TGTGCCAGCAATCCTTACGAGCAGTACTTC. It codes for CASNPYEQYF.

There are many counts of this clonotype. The chain employs TRBV4-3 and TRBJ1-1; D uncertain. The CDR3 is 15 amino acids. CDR1 LGHNA and CDR2 YSLEER come from the germline V gene. V was trimmed by 0 bases and J by 1 base, leaving 9 bases between them. The CDR3 here is CASSQEPLRNTEAFF. The CDR3 bases are TGCGCCAGCAGCCAAGAGCCCCTCCGGAACACTGAAGCTTTCTTT.

The V gene is TRBV20-1, the J gene TRBJ2-7; 7 bases fit TRBD1. The CDR3 has 13 residues. After removal of 3 bases from V and 3 bases from J, the junction contained 5 bases not matched to a gene. Per the germline V gene, CDR1 is DFQATT and CDR2 is SNEGSKA (reference sequence). The CDR3 is CSASHRGSYEQYF. In DNA form, the CDR3 reads TGCAGTGCTAGCCACAGGGGAAGCTACGAGCAGTACTTC.

This clonotype was counted ten times or more. The genes are TRBV5-6 and TRBJ2-7; D may be TRBD2 (5 bases). There are 14 residues in the CDR3. The germline CDR1 and CDR2 sequences are SGHDT and YYEEEE. V lost 3 bases and J lost 5, with 15 bases in between. DNA of the CDR3: TGTGCCAGCAGCTATGACGCGGGTGGACACGAGCAGTACTTC. It is translated as CASSYDAGGHEQYF.

V gene TRBV24-1 combines with J gene TRBJ1-1, with a possible D match to TRBD1 (5 bases). This CDR3 is built from 13 residues. The V gene lost 8 bases and the J gene lost 3 bases, with 12 bases spanning the gap. Germline values: CDR1 KGHDR, CDR2 SFDVKD. This chain's CDR3 is CATTRGEDTEAFF. Written as DNA, the CDR3 is TGTGCCACCACGAGAGGGGAAGACACTGAAGCTTTCTTT.

The chain is built from TRBV4-3 and TRBJ2-7; 7 nucleotides match TRBD1. Germline V gene sequence: CDR1 LGHNA, CDR2 YSLEER. The CDR3 is made up of 15 amino acids. V lost 3 bases and J lost 9; bases outside the gene matches: 14. In DNA form, the CDR3 reads TGCGCCAGCAGCCAGACAGGGACGGGCTATATCGGGCAGTACTTC. Residues: CASSQTGTGYIGQYF.

In this sample, this clonotype turned up a few times. The chain carries TRBV6-1 and TRBJ1-1; D is unclear. This CDR3 has 15 residues. Germline CDR1 and CDR2: MNHNS and SASEGT. Trimming removed 2 bases at V and 0 bases at J, with 10 bases between. CDR3 in amino acids: CASSELGPMNTEAFF. CDR3 in DNA: TGTGCCAGCAGTGAACTTGGACCGATGAACACTGAAGCTTTCTTT.

The table lists this clonotype with many counts. The V and J genes are TRBV5-1 and TRBJ2-1; 8 bases agree with TRBD2. V was pared by 6 bases and J by 5 bases, with 7 bases of the junction left unmatched. CDR1 SGHRS and CDR2 YFSETQ come from the germline V gene. The CDR3 length is 14 residues. The CDR3, as DNA: TGCGCCAGCAATAGCGGGGCTCGAGACAATGAGCAGTTCTTC. The encoded protein is CASNSGARDNEQFF.

The chain has TRBV28 and TRBJ2-5; D might be TRBD1 (6 bases). This CDR3 comprises 15 residues. Trimming cost V 3 bases and J 2 bases, with 13 bases left between them. Germline CDR1 and CDR2: MDHEN and SYDVKM. CDR3 in amino acids: CASSFWGQTQETQYF. The CDR3, as DNA: TGTGCCAGCAGTTTTTGGGGGCAGACTCAAGAGACCCAGTACTTC.